These 15 T cell receptor beta chains were sequenced from one sample in a study of identical twins. In TCRdb, the 5' RACE reads were re-called with MiXCR into one record per CDR3 protein. Here the sample spans 470,000 or so distinct CDR3 sequences, 20% to 30% being singletons. These data were likewise used in another study, on T cells expressing NK-cell markers.

The sequenced sample was CD4+ T cells sorted from blood. The receptors come from a woman under 30 in good health.

The chain's CDR3 is CATRGLSNHNEQFF. The CDR3 DNA is TGTGCCACCCGAGGGTTGTCCAACCACAATGAGCAGTTCTTC. This chain joins TRBV12-3 or TRBV12-4 and TRBJ2-1; D perhaps matches TRBD2 (5 bases). This CDR3 is built from 14 residues. Trimming took 10 bases from V and 5 from J, leaving 18 bases between them.

The chain combines TRBV6-2 or TRBV6-3 with TRBJ2-1; 11 bases align to TRBD2. CDR3 length: 18 amino acids. Germline CDR1 and CDR2: MNHEY and SVGEGT. Germline trimming cut 5 bases from V and 3 bases from J; bases unmatched to any gene: 12. The CDR3, as DNA: TGTGCCAGCAGTCAGATCTCTCAGGGACTAGCGGTCTACAATGAGCAGTTCTTC. It translates to CASSQISQGLAVYNEQFF.

The chain employs TRBV10-3 and TRBJ1-1; TRBD1 matches 9 bases. J was trimmed by 2 bases and V by 5 bases; bases with no gene match: 3. In germline, CDR1 is ENHRY, CDR2 SYGVKD. The CDR3 consists of 14 residues. The DNA of the CDR3 is TGTGCCATCAGTCTGGGACAGGGAAACACTGAAGCTTTCTTT. Translated: CAISLGQGNTEAFF.

The chain combines TRBV6-1 with TRBJ1-5; 9 bases are shared with TRBD1. V gave up 5 bases and J gave up 7 bases; unmatched junction bases: 9. There are 15 residues in the CDR3. Germline-derived CDR1 and CDR2 are MNHNS and SASEGT. CDR3 sequence (DNA): TGTGCCAGCAGTCCCGGGACAGGGAATTACCAGCCCCAGCATTTT. Encoded protein: CASSPGTGNYQPQHF.

The chain employs TRBV5-1 and TRBJ2-7; TRBD1 might be the D (7 bases). This CDR3 spans 17 amino acids. V was trimmed by 3 bases and J by 4 bases, leaving 23 bases between them. CDR1 is SGHRS, CDR2 YFSETQ, per germline. This CDR3 is CASSSPNETGRRYEQYF. CDR3 coding DNA: TGCGCCAGCAGCTCCCCTAATGAGACAGGGAGGAGGTACGAGCAGTACTTC.

V gene TRBV9 combines with J gene TRBJ1-4, with D unclear. CDR1 and CDR2 (germline): SGDLS, YYNGEE. V was trimmed by 2 bases and J by 8 bases, leaving 13 bases between them. The CDR3 extends over 14 amino acids. CDR3 bases: TGTGCCAGCAGCGTCGGACCTCAGTGGGAAAAACTGTTTTTT. Translating gives CASSVGPQWEKLFF.

The rearrangement links TRBV10-2 to TRBJ2-1; 8 positions agree with TRBD2. CDR3 size: 19 residues. V shed 0 bases, J shed 3 bases, and the junction held 13 bases outside the gene matches. The germline V gene has CDR1 WSHSY and CDR2 SAAADI. The CDR3 loop is CASSESRLASRKSYNEQFF. CDR3 in DNA: TGCGCCAGCAGTGAGTCAAGACTAGCGAGTCGGAAAAGCTACAATGAGCAGTTCTTC.

The chain links TRBV27 to TRBJ2-1; D perhaps matches TRBD2 (6 bases). The CDR3 length is 15 residues. Germline assignment: CDR1 MNHEY and CDR2 SMNVEV (reference sequence). V was pared by 5 bases and J by 6 bases, with 17 bases between. The CDR3 region has the DNA TGTGCCAGCAGTCCGGGGACTTTAGGAGGCAATGAGCAGTTCTTC. Translated: CASSPGTLGGNEQFF.

This clonotype was observed a few times. The rearrangement uses TRBV20-1 and TRBJ1-6, with D possibly TRBD1 on 5 matching bases. This CDR3 is built from 14 residues. The V end lost 6 bases, the J end lost 5 bases, and 14 bases lay between the germline ends. Germline V gene lookup returns CDR1 DFQATT and CDR2 SNEGSKA (reference sequence). The CDR3 region is CSARKGRDNSPLHF. The CDR3 DNA sequence: TGCAGTGCCAGAAAGGGACGGGATAATTCACCCCTCCACTTT.

V usage is TRBV12-3 or TRBV12-4 and J usage is TRBJ1-1; no clear D. The CDR3 totals 13 residues. V was pared by 5 bases and J by 2 bases, with 9 bases between. CDR3 coding DNA: TGTGCCAGCAGTATCCGGGCTAACACTGAAGCTTTCTTT. Encoded protein: CASSIRANTEAFF.

This clonotype was observed a few times. The chain recombines TRBV15 with TRBJ2-1; maybe TRBD2 (5 bases). Per the germline V gene, CDR1 is LNHNV and CDR2 is YYDKDF (reference sequence). V lost 5 bases, J lost 6 bases, and 17 bases lay in between. This CDR3 is built from 15 residues. The CDR3 DNA follows: TGTGCCACCAGCCCCCCTACCCGGGGTACCAATGAGCAGTTCTTC. This gives the protein CATSPPTRGTNEQFF.

This clonotype has just a few counts. This chain connects TRBV12-3 or TRBV12-4 to TRBJ2-5, with 12 bases fitting TRBD2. The ends lost 0 bases at V and 5 bases at J; junction bases unmatched: 10. CDR3 length: 18 residues. The CDR3 DNA follows: TGTGCCAGCAGTTTAGCGACTAGCGGGAGCCCCAGACGGGAGACCCAGTACTTC. It is translated as CASSLATSGSPRRETQYF.

This sequence joins TRBV12-3 or TRBV12-4 and TRBJ2-5, with D perhaps TRBD1 (5 bases). The CDR3 is 13 amino acids. The V gene lost 6 bases and the J gene lost 13 bases, with 21 bases spanning the gap. The CDR3, as DNA: TGTGCCAGCAGGGCAGCTTCGACAGCGAGAGTGTACTTC. Protein sequence: CASRAASTARVYF.

This clonotype occurred a few times. The chain carries TRBV2 and TRBJ2-1; 10 nucleotides agree with TRBD2. The ends lost 4 bases at V and 8 bases at J; junction bases unmatched: 2. Germline CDR1 and CDR2: SNHLY and FYNNEI. This CDR3 has 13 residues. CDR3 sequence (DNA): TGTGCCAGCAGTGGGACTAGCGGCGATGAGCAGTTCTTC. It encodes CASSGTSGDEQFF.

The chain has TRBV28 and TRBJ1-2; possible D gene TRBD1, 5 bases. The ends were cut back, 8 bases at V and 0 bases at J, with 19 bases in the middle. Germline V gene data show CDR1 as MDHEN and CDR2 as SYDVKM. There are 16 residues in the CDR3. The DNA for the CDR3 is TGTGCCAGCGCCGGGGGGTGGGGCCCCACTAACTATGGCTACACCTTC. Its translation is CASAGGWGPTNYGYTF.